This T cell receptor beta chain emerged from a study of cytomegalovirus exposure and HLA in healthy donors. Overall study results and limits: There were 164 TCR beta chains listed as cytomegalovirus-associated. In a later analysis, several top co-occurrence clusters appeared linked to parvovirus B19, influenza, CMV and Epstein-Barr virus.

Primers for the PCR totalled 60 Vbeta and 13 Jbeta. Only in-frame clones appear in the TCRdb table, and some are missing; sequencing was by immunoSEQ multiplex PCR. Here the sample spans approximately 220,000 clones, around 79% being singletons. Germline V gives CDR1 SNHLY, CDR2 FYNNEI. V dropped 3 bases and J dropped 4; count of bases not matched to a gene: 5. This CDR3 comprises 14 residues. This clone was seen more than once but under ten times. The antigen is not known. Sequenced material: PBMCs. The chain recombines TRBV2 with TRBJ2-5; 7 bases line up with TRBD1. The TCR was taken from a man aged 18-30 years in good health and CMV-seronegative. The CDR3 sequence is CASSDNHRGETQYF. In DNA form, the CDR3 reads TGTGCCAGCAGTGATAATCACAGGGGAGAGACCCAGTACTTC.